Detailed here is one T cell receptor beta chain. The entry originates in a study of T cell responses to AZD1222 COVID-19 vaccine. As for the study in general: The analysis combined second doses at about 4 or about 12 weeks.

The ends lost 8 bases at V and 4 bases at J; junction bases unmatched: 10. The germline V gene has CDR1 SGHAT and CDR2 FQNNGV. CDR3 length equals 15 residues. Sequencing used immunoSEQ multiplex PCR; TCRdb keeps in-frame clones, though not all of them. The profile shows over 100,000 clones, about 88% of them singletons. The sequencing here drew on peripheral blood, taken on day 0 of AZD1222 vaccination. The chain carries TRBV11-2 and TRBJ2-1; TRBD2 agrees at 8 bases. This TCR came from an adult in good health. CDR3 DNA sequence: TGTGCCAGCCTCCATTCGGGAGGGAGGTACAATGAGCAGTTCTTC. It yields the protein CASLHSGGRYNEQFF. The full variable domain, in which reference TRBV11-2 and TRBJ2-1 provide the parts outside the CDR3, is EAGVAQSPRYKIIEKRQSVAFWCNPISGHATLYWYQQILGQGPKLLIQFQNNGVVDDSQLPKDRFSAERLKGVDSTLKIQPAKLEDSAVYLCASLHSGGRYNEQFFGPGTRLTVL.